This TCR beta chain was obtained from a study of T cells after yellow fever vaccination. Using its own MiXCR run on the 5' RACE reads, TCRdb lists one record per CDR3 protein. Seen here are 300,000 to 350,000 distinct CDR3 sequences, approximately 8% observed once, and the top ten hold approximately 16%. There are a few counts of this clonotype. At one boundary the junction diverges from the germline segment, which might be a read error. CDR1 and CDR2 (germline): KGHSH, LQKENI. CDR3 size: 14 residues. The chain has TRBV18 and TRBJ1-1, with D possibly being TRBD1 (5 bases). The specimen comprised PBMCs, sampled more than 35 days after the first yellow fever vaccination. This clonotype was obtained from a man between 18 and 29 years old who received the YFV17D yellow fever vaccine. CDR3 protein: CASSPPVLRQQSLF. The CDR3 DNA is TGTGCCAGCTCACCACCGGTCTTGCGACAGCAGTCCCTCTTT.